This T cell receptor (beta chain) emerged from a study of human versus mouse CDR3 diversity and MHC coevolution. Study background: Reportedly, immunoSEQ detects one in 200,000 T cells with minimized PCR bias. Study findings and constraints: Humans had the largest estimated TCR beta repertoire, about 1.5 million clonotypes. Human T cells underwent selection on a handful of different MHC II alleles.

J gave up 4 bases and V 3 bases, and 4 bases lay outside the gene matches. Germline CDR1 is SNHLY and CDR2 is FYNNEI. The CDR3 is made up of 15 amino acids. The protocol was immunoSEQ multiplex PCR, while the TCRdb copy is restricted to in-frame clones and leaves out a portion. The profile shows tens of thousands of clones, under 95% of them singletons. This clone is a singleton in its sample. What it recognizes is unknown. Naive CD4 T cells were sorted as CD45RO-negative, CD62L-positive. The gene calls are TRBV2 and TRBJ1-5, with TRBD1 identical over 9 bases. This clonotype was obtained from a person aged 30 to 69 in good health. Sequencing was performed on naive CD4+ T cells from blood. Subset of the sample: CD45RO-negative CD62L-positive naive CD4 T cells. The CDR3 bases are TGTGCCAGCAGTGAGCACAGGGGGCTTAATCAGCCCCAGCATTTT. Protein: CASSEHRGLNQPQHF.